This T cell receptor (beta chain) appears in the sequencing data of a study of molecular identifiers for immune sequencing clone quantification. Each CDR3 protein gets one entry after TCRdb re-called the PCR reads with MiXCR. The sample includes about half a million distinct CDR3 sequences, around a fifth of them seen just once. Unmatched junction bases numbered 5, after V lost 1 base and J lost 8 bases. Germline values: CDR1 DFQATT, CDR2 SNEGSKA (reference sequence). This CDR3 spans 13 amino acids. The specimen was naive CD8+ T cells from blood, with Jurkat cell RNA spiked in. The subset here: FACS-sorted CD8+CD4-CCR7+CD45RA+ naive T cells. This sequence joins TRBV20-1 and TRBJ2-1; 7 positions match TRBD2. The TCR originated in a human donor in good health. Some libraries in this study had Jurkat cell RNA spiked in. DNA for the CDR3: TGCAGTGCTAGAGCTCCTAGCGGCTATGAGCAGTTCTTC. Protein: CSARAPSGYEQFF.